This passage covers 8 T cell receptor beta chains from one sample sequenced in a study of blood T cell repertoires in COVID-19. Using immunoSEQ multiplex PCR, the repertoire was profiled, and TCRdb retains in-frame clones only, with some absent. The sample yields about 43,000 clones, 80% to 90% seen once. Sequenced input: peripheral blood. The receptor set was obtained from a man aged 60 to 75 with active COVID-19.

The J gene is TRBJ1-5, the V gene TRBV5-5, with D uncertain. The CDR3 extends over 16 amino acids. Per the germline V gene, CDR1 is SGHKS and CDR2 is YYEKEE (reference sequence). V lost 1 base, J lost 2 bases, and 13 bases lay in between. The DNA for the CDR3 is TGTGCCAGCAGCTTGTACGCGGCCGTCGGCAATCAGCCCCAGCATTTT. It is translated as CASSLYAAVGNQPQHF.

The rearrangement links TRBV7-2 to TRBJ2-5, with D unclear. Germline V gives CDR1 SGHTA, CDR2 FQGNSA. V lost 5 bases to trimming and J lost 5 bases, with 12 bases between them. This CDR3 comprises 13 residues. As DNA, the CDR3 is TGTGCCAGCAGCCCGGGTGCTGGGGAGACCCAGTACTTC. It translates to CASSPGAGETQYF.

This clone has only one observation. The chain is built from TRBV19 and TRBJ2-7, with a tentative D call TRBD2 (5 bases). Trimming cost V 8 bases and J 2 bases, with 7 bases left between them. This CDR3 contains 11 residues. Germline CDR1 reads LNHDA; CDR2 reads SQIVND (reference sequence). In DNA, the CDR3 is TGTGCCAGTGTGGGAGCCTACGAGCAGTACTTC. This codes for CASVGAYEQYF.

V is TRBV7-9 and J is TRBJ1-1, with D tentatively TRBD1 (5 bases). V lost 5 bases to trimming and J lost 5 bases, with 12 bases between them. This CDR3 is built from 13 residues. CDR1 is SEHNR, CDR2 FQNEAQ, per germline (reference sequence). This CDR3 is CASSIKQETEAFF. CDR3 nucleotides: TGTGCCAGCAGCATAAAACAGGAGACTGAAGCTTTCTTT.

The rearrangement joins TRBV28 to TRBJ2-1, with 11 positions matching TRBD2. Germline-derived CDR1 and CDR2 are MDHEN and SYDVKM. Trimming cost V 6 bases and J 8 bases; bases outside gene matches: 12. This CDR3 has 16 residues. CDR3 sequence reads: CASSDLGSGRADEQFF. CDR3 DNA: TGTGCCAGCAGCGACTTGGGTAGCGGGAGGGCCGATGAGCAGTTCTTC.

V usage is TRBV3-1 (or the pseudogene TRBV3-2) and J usage is TRBJ1-1; no clear D. The CDR3 extends over 14 amino acids. CDR1 and CDR2 from the germline V gene are LGHDT and YNNKEL (reference sequence). V lost 0 bases and J 1 base, leaving 6 bases between the germline ends. The CDR3 sequence: CASSQDRSNTEAFF. Here the CDR3 DNA reads TGTGCCAGCAGCCAAGACAGGTCGAACACTGAAGCTTTCTTT.

The rearrangement links TRBV7-2 to TRBJ2-5; D possibly corresponds to TRBD1 (6 bases). Deletions cut 4 bases from V and 3 bases from J, with 15 bases between. This CDR3 region has 15 residues. Looked up from germline, CDR1 is SGHTA and CDR2 is FQGNSA. The DNA for the CDR3 is TGTGCCAGCAGCTCCCCATCGGGACAAAAAGAGACCCAGTACTTC. Residues: CASSSPSGQKETQYF.

The chain uses TRBV5-4 and TRBJ1-5; no reliable D call. Trimming stripped 1 base from V and 0 bases from J, with 11 bases between. The CDR3 totals 16 residues. CDR1 and CDR2 from the germline V gene are SGHNT and YYREEE (reference sequence). The CDR3 reads CASSLFPGVSNQPQHF. The CDR3 DNA reads as TGTGCCAGCAGCTTGTTCCCAGGCGTTAGCAATCAGCCCCAGCATTTT.